Each of the 14 T cell receptor beta chains below was sequenced from the same sample in a study of blood T cell repertoires in COVID-19. Using immunoSEQ multiplex PCR, the repertoire was profiled, and TCRdb retains in-frame clones only, with some absent. The sample lists approximately 430,000 clones; about nine tenths were seen once. The sequencing sample was made of peripheral blood. All receptors come from a woman in her twenties or thirties with active or convalescent COVID-19.

V is TRBV7-9 and J is TRBJ1-5; 7 bases map to TRBD1. J gave up 2 bases and V 6 bases, and 4 bases lay outside the gene matches. The CDR3 has 14 amino acids. In germline, CDR1 is SEHNR, CDR2 FQNEAQ (reference sequence). Here the CDR3 reads CASRQGGGNQPQHF. CDR3 DNA sequence: TGTGCCAGCAGACAAGGGGGCGGCAATCAGCCCCAGCATTTT.

This chain links TRBV19 with TRBJ1-2, with D perhaps TRBD1 (5 bases). Germline CDR1 is LNHDA and CDR2 is SQIVND (reference sequence). CDR3 length equals 14 residues. Trimming left V 5 bases short and J 1 base short, with 11 bases between. The CDR3 protein is CASSRQRNNYGYTF. CDR3 coding DNA: TGTGCCAGTAGTCGACAGAGAAATAACTATGGCTACACCTTC. Looking up the rest from reference TRBV19 and TRBJ1-2 gives the full variable domain: DGGITQSPKYLFRKEGQNVTLSCEQNLNHDAMYWYRQDPGQGLRLIYYSQIVNDFQKGDIAEGYSVSREKKESFPLTVTSAQKNPTAFYLCASSRQRNNYGYTFGSGTRLTVV.

This clone was counted a single time. This rearrangement joins TRBV4-1 to TRBJ1-2; 7 nucleotides match TRBD1. This CDR3 is built from 14 residues. Germline lookup yields CDR1 MGHRA and CDR2 YSYEKL. Trimming at V came to 2 bases and at J to 6 bases, leaving 6 bases not matched to a gene. The CDR3 DNA follows: TGCGCCAGCAGCCAAACTGACAGGGAGGATGGCTACACCTTC. It is translated as CASSQTDREDGYTF.

The genes are TRBV5-1 and TRBJ2-2; the match to TRBD1 covers 8 bases. With V trimmed by 4 bases and J by 6 bases, 14 bases remained unmatched. Per germline, CDR1 SGHRS and CDR2 YFSETQ. The CDR3 has 17 residues. The CDR3 coding sequence is TGCGCCAGCAGCCCCTCCTCGACAGGGGAGTTACCCGGGGAGCTGTTTTTT. Its protein is CASSPSSTGELPGELFF.

V usage is TRBV28 and J usage is TRBJ1-1; D perhaps matches TRBD1 (5 bases). This CDR3 comprises 15 residues. Trimming stripped 4 bases from V and 1 base from J, with 13 bases between. CDR1 MDHEN and CDR2 SYDVKM come from the germline V gene. Here the CDR3 reads CASSWQGLANTEAFF. The CDR3 DNA reads as TGTGCCAGCAGTTGGCAGGGCTTGGCGAACACTGAAGCTTTCTTT.

This sequence joins TRBV15 and TRBJ1-5; TRBD1 matches 10 bases. CDR1 is LNHNV, CDR2 YYDKDF, per germline (reference sequence). This CDR3 comprises 14 residues. Trimming cost V 8 bases and J 0 bases; bases outside gene matches: 1. DNA of the CDR3: TGTGCCACCGACAGGGGGCTTAGCAATCAGCCCCAGCATTTT. It is translated as CATDRGLSNQPQHF.

The chain combines TRBV6-5 with TRBJ2-1; the match to TRBD2 covers 7 bases. Looked up from germline, CDR1 is MNHEY and CDR2 is SVGAGI. The CDR3 runs 15 residues. With V trimmed by 7 bases and J by 0 bases, 6 bases remained unmatched. CDR3 coding DNA: TGTGCCAGCAAAAATCTAGCGGCCTCCTACAATGAGCAGTTCTTC. It encodes CASKNLAASYNEQFF.

This clone was counted a few times. J is TRBJ1-1 and V is TRBV18; TRBD1 is a possible D gene (5 bases). V lost 6 bases and J lost 1, with 9 bases in between. CDR3 length: 13 residues. Germline lookup yields CDR1 KGHSH and CDR2 LQKENI. The chain's CDR3 is CASSDGGNTEAFF. In DNA, the CDR3 is TGTGCCAGCTCCGACGGGGGGAACACTGAAGCTTTCTTT. Complete variable domain (other parts from reference TRBV18 and TRBJ1-1): NAGVMQNPRHLVRRRGQEARLRCSPMKGHSHVYWYRQLPEEGLKFMVYLQKENIIDESGMPKERFSAEFPKEGPSILRIQQVVRGDSAAYFCASSDGGNTEAFFGQGTRLTVV.

The rearrangement links TRBV28 to TRBJ1-2; 7 nucleotides line up with TRBD1. The V and J ends lost 6 bases and 4 bases, in that order; junction bases with no gene match: 5. Germline lookup yields CDR1 MDHEN and CDR2 SYDVKM. CDR3 length: 13 residues. As DNA, the CDR3 is TGTGCCAGCAGCTACCAGGGGGGCTATGGCTACACCTTC. Its protein product is CASSYQGGYGYTF.

J is TRBJ2-3 and V is TRBV3-1 (or the pseudogene TRBV3-2); 8 bases match TRBD2. Looked up from germline, CDR1 is LGHDT and CDR2 is YNNKEL (reference sequence). V was pared by 1 base and J by 15 bases, with 9 bases of the junction left unmatched. The length of the CDR3 is 13 residues. CDR3 amino acids: CASSQGASGLVYF. The CDR3 region has the DNA TGTGCCAGCAGCCAAGGGGCTAGCGGGCTGGTTTATTTT.

The V call is TRBV18, the J call TRBJ2-1; D perhaps matches TRBD2 (5 bases). CDR1 and CDR2 (germline): KGHSH, LQKENI. This CDR3 is built from 16 residues. The V end was cut by 5 bases, the J end by 2 bases, with 16 bases between. The CDR3 spells CASSSTGPGTYNEQFF. The CDR3 DNA is TGTGCCAGCTCATCAACCGGGCCGGGGACCTACAATGAGCAGTTCTTC.

This clone was picked up a small number of times. J is TRBJ1-2 and V is TRBV12-3 or TRBV12-4; D gene ambiguous. The CDR3 sequence is 8 residues long. Trimming took 6 bases from V and 13 from J, leaving 6 bases between them. DNA of the CDR3: TGTGCCAGCAGCTCTAGCACCTTC. Encoded protein: CASSSSTF.

The V gene is TRBV18, the J gene TRBJ2-3; 13 bases fit TRBD2. From germline, CDR1 is KGHSH and CDR2 LQKENI. This CDR3 spans 21 amino acids. Germline trimming cut 1 base from V and 6 bases from J; bases unmatched to any gene: 19. The DNA of the CDR3 is TGTGCCAGCTCACCACTGGGAGACTCGGGGACTAGCGGGGCCTGGGCTGATACGCAGTATTTT. Amino acid sequence: CASSPLGDSGTSGAWADTQYF.

This chain connects TRBV19 to TRBJ2-3; 9 nucleotides line up with TRBD2. Germline V gene data show CDR1 as LNHDA and CDR2 as SQIVND (reference sequence). The CDR3 is made up of 14 amino acids. The V gene end was trimmed by 6 bases and the J gene end by 5 bases; junction bases not matched to a gene: 6. The CDR3 region is CASSLGLAKDTQYF. In nucleotides, the CDR3 is TGTGCCAGTAGCCTGGGACTAGCCAAAGATACGCAGTATTTT.